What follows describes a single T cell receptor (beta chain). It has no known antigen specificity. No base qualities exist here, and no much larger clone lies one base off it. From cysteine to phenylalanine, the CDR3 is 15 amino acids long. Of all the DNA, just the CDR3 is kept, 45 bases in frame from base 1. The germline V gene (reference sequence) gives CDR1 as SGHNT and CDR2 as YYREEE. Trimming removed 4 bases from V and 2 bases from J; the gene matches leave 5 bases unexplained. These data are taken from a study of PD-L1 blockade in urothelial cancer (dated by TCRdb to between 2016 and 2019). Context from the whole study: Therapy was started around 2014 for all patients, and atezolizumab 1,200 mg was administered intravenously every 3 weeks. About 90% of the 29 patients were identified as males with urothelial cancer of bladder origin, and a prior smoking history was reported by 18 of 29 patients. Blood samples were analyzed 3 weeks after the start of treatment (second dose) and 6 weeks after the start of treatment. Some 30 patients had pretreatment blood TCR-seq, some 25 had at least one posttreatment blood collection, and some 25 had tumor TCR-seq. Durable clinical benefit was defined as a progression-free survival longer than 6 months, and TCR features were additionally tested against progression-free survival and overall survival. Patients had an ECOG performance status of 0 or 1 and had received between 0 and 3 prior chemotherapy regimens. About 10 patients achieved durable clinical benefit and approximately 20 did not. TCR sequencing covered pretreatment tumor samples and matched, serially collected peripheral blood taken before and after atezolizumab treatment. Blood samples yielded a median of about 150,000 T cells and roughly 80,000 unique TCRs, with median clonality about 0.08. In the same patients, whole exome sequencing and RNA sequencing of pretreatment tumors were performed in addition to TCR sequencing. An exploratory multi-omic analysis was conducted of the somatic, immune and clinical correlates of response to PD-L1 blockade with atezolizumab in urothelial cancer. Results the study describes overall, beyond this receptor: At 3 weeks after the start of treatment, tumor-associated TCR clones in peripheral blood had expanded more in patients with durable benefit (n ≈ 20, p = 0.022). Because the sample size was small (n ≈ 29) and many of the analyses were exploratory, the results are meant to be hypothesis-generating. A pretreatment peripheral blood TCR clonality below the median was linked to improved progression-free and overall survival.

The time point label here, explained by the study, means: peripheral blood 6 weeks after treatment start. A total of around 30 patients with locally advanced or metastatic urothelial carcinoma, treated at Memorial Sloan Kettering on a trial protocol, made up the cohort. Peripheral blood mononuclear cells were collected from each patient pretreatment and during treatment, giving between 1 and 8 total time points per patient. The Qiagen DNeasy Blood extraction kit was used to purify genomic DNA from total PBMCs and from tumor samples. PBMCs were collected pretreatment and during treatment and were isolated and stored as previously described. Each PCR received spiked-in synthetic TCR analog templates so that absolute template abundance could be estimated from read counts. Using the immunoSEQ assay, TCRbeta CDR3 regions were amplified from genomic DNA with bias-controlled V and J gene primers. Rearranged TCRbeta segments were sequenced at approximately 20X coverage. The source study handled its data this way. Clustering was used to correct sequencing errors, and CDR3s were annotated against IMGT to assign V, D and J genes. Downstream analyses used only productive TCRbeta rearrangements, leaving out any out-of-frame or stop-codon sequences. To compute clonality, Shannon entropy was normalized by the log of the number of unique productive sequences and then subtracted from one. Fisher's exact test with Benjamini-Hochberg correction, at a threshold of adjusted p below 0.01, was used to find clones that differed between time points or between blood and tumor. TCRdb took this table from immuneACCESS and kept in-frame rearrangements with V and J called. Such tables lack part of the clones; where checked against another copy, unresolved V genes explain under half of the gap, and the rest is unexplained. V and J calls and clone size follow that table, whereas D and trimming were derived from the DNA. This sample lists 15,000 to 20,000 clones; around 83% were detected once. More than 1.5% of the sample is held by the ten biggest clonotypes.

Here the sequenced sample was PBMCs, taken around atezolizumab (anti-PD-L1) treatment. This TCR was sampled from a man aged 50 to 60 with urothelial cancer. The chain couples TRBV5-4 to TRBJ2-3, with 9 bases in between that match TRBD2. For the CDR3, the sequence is CASSGGGANTDTQYF. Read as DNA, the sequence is TGTGCCAGCAGCGGCGGGGGGGCGAACACAGATACGCAGTATTTT.